This entry lists 18 T cell receptor beta chains sequenced from one sample in a study of identical twins. TCRdb passed the 5' RACE reads through MiXCR, listing each CDR3 protein once. The sample yields hundreds of thousands of distinct CDR3 sequences, roughly 7.1% seen once. The same sample was also used in a study of yellow fever vaccine responses in identical twins.

The source material was PBMCs. These receptors were obtained from a young woman in good health.

This clonotype was picked up many times. The chain links TRBV7-6 to TRBJ2-1; 10 bases map to TRBD2. The CDR3 contains 19 residues. CDR1 and CDR2 (germline): SGHVS, FNYEAQ. The J segment lost 0 bases and the V segment lost 1 base, leaving 9 bases of the junction unmatched. The CDR3 is CASSLEVAGGSSSYNEQFF. For the CDR3, the DNA is TGTGCCAGCAGCTTAGAGGTAGCGGGGGGCTCCAGCTCCTACAATGAGCAGTTCTTC. Full variable domain (remainder filled in from reference TRBV7-6 and TRBJ2-1): GAGVSQSPRYKVTKRGQDVALRCDPISGHVSLYWYRQALGQGPEFLTYFNYEAQQDKSGLPNDRFSAERPEGSISTLTIQRTEQRDSAMYRCASSLEVAGGSSSYNEQFFGPGTRLTVL.

The CDR3, as DNA: TGCGCCAGCAGCTCGGGGAACAGGAACCCGGAGGAAAAACTGTTTTTT. Translated, it gives CASSSGNRNPEEKLFF. The chain carries TRBV5-1 and TRBJ1-4; weak D call: TRBD1 (5 bases). V gave up 3 bases and J gave up 8 bases, with 20 bases separating them. CDR3 length: 16 amino acids. Germline values: CDR1 SGHRS, CDR2 YFSETQ. The full variable domain, with the rest looked up from reference TRBV5-1 and TRBJ1-4, is KAGVTQTPRYLIKTRGQQVTLSCSPISGHRSVSWYQQTPGQGLQFLFEYFSETQRNKGNFPGRFSGRQFSNSRSEMNVSTLELGDSALYLCASSSGNRNPEEKLFFGSGTQLSVL.

This clonotype was counted between two and nine times. The CDR3 sequence: CASSSLLPYEQYF. The CDR3 DNA sequence: TGTGCCAGCAGTTCCCTCTTACCCTACGAGCAGTACTTC. This sequence joins TRBV6-5 and TRBJ2-7, with unresolved D. CDR3 size: 13 residues. V was pared by 4 bases and J by 2 bases, with 9 bases between. Germline V gives CDR1 MNHEY, CDR2 SVGAGI.

V and J are TRBV6-1 and TRBJ2-1; weak D call: TRBD1 (6 bases). The CDR3 loop spans 18 amino acids. V lost 4 bases and J 3 bases, leaving 22 bases between the germline ends. Germline CDR1 MNHNS, CDR2 SASEGT. CDR3 loop: CASSVVSWGTSLYNEQFF. In DNA form, the CDR3 reads TGTGCCAGCAGTGTTGTCTCCTGGGGGACATCTCTCTACAATGAGCAGTTCTTC.

This clonotype was observed a few times. The chain uses TRBV7-3 and TRBJ2-5; tentative D call: TRBD1 (5 bases). The length of the CDR3 is 14 residues. CDR1 is SGHTA, CDR2 FQGTGA, per germline. V lost 1 base, J lost 4 bases, and 10 bases lay in between. The CDR3 region is CASSLSPRAETQYF. The CDR3 DNA reads TGTGCCAGCAGCTTAAGTCCCAGGGCAGAGACCCAGTACTTC. The full variable domain, with the rest looked up from reference TRBV7-3 and TRBJ2-5, is GAGVSQTPSNKVTEKGKYVELRCDPISGHTALYWYRQSLGQGPEFLIYFQGTGAADDSGLPNDRFFAVRPEGSVSTLKIQRTERGDSAVYLCASSLSPRAETQYFGPGTRLLVL.

This chain connects TRBV7-9 to TRBJ2-7, with D unresolved. The CDR3 sequence is 15 residues long. Looked up from germline, CDR1 is SEHNR and CDR2 is FQNEAQ (reference sequence). The ends were cut back, 1 base at V and 0 bases at J, with 10 bases in the middle. The CDR3 sequence: CASSLGGLSSYEQYF. The DNA of the CDR3 is TGTGCCAGCAGCTTAGGAGGATTAAGCTCCTACGAGCAGTACTTC.

This clonotype has more than one count but fewer than ten. CDR3 sequence: CASSLDSSGETQYF. DNA for the CDR3: TGCGCCAGCAGCTTGGACTCTAGTGGGGAGACCCAGTACTTC. This sequence joins TRBV5-1 and TRBJ2-5; D remains unclear. This CDR3 is 14 amino acids long. Germline-derived CDR1 and CDR2 are SGHRS and YFSETQ. Trimming removed 0 bases at V and 5 bases at J, with 11 bases between.

This clonotype appeared a few times. V and J are TRBV12-3 or TRBV12-4 and TRBJ2-7, with D perhaps assigned TRBD1 or TRBD2 (5 bases each). The CDR3 is 14 residues long. Trimming took off 6 bases at V and 0 bases at J, with 12 bases between the two ends. CDR3 sequence reads: CASRSSQGSYEQYF. The CDR3, as DNA: TGTGCCAGCAGGTCTAGCCAGGGCTCCTACGAGCAGTACTTC.

This rearrangement joins TRBV9 to TRBJ2-1, with unresolved D. Between the trimmed V and J ends, which lost 0 bases and 9 bases, there was a span of 10 bases. The CDR3 has 13 residues. Germline CDR1 is SGDLS and CDR2 is YYNGEE. DNA for the CDR3: TGTGCCAGCAGCGTAGTAACGGATGCTGAGCAGTTCTTC. Translating it yields CASSVVTDAEQFF.

CDR3 sequence reads: CSARGPAGELFF. The CDR3, as DNA: TGCAGTGCTAGAGGCCCAGCCGGGGAGCTGTTTTTT. The chain recombines TRBV20-1 with TRBJ2-2; no reliable D call. Germline lookup yields CDR1 DFQATT and CDR2 SNEGSKA (reference sequence). The CDR3 runs to 12 residues. V was clipped by 1 base and J by 6 bases, with 6 bases between them.

This clonotype was seen ten or more times. This chain links TRBV12-5 with TRBJ2-7; unclear D gene. The CDR3 runs to 13 residues. Trimming left V 1 base short and J 2 bases short, with 6 bases between. Germline V CDR1 and CDR2: LGHNT, FRNRAP. Written as DNA, the CDR3 is TGTGCTAGTGGTTTGGCGGTTACCTACGAGCAGTACTTC. Its protein product is CASGLAVTYEQYF.

This clonotype was counted between two and nine times. The chain carries TRBV11-1 and TRBJ2-2; D ambiguous. Germline CDR1 SGHAT, CDR2 FQDESV (reference sequence). This CDR3 is 21 amino acids long. V dropped 0 bases and J dropped 3 bases, with 26 bases sitting between them. The CDR3 DNA sequence: TGTGCCAGCAGCTTAGCGCTTATGGGATGGGCCCCAACAACGGACACCGGGGAGCTGTTTTTT. Translated, it gives CASSLALMGWAPTTDTGELFF.

This clonotype has at least ten counts. This chain links TRBV5-1 with TRBJ2-5; 13 bases are shared with TRBD2. CDR3 length equals 14 residues. Germline CDR1 SGHRS, CDR2 YFSETQ. Trimming cost V 4 bases and J 9 bases; bases outside gene matches: 6. The chain's CDR3 is CASSPGLAGEAQYF. CDR3 bases: TGCGCCAGCAGCCCAGGACTAGCGGGGGAGGCCCAGTACTTC. The whole variable domain, remainder taken from reference TRBV5-1 and TRBJ2-5, is KAGVTQTPRYLIKTRGQQVTLSCSPISGHRSVSWYQQTPGQGLQFLFEYFSETQRNKGNFPGRFSGRQFSNSRSEMNVSTLELGDSALYLCASSPGLAGEAQYFGPGTRLLVL.

This clonotype was detected many times. V is TRBV6-1 and J is TRBJ1-2, with TRBD1 matching over 7 bases. CDR1 MNHNS and CDR2 SASEGT come from the germline V gene. CDR3 length equals 15 residues. With 7 bases clipped from V and 3 bases from J, the junction kept 11 bases outside the gene matches. The CDR3, as DNA: TGTGCCAGCAAACCTCGGGAAGGGGGCTACTATGGCTACACCTTC. Protein: CASKPREGGYYGYTF.

This clonotype was counted at least ten times. The chain joins TRBV7-2 to TRBJ2-2; D not resolved. Germline CDR1 reads SGHTA; CDR2 reads FQGNSA. V lost 3 bases to trimming and J lost 0 bases, with 8 bases between them. The CDR3 has 15 residues. For the CDR3, the DNA is TGTGCCAGCAGCTTGGGCGCCGCGAACACCGGGGAGCTGTTTTTT. Protein sequence: CASSLGAANTGELFF.

This clonotype was seen more than once but under ten times. This chain links TRBV19 with TRBJ2-6; 7 bases align to TRBD1. CDR1 LNHDA and CDR2 SQIVND come from the germline V gene (reference sequence). V shed 8 bases and J 2 bases; nucleotides not matched to a gene: 12. The CDR3 sequence is 17 residues long. The CDR3 here is CASSSDRWITGANVLTF. CDR3 nucleotides: TGTGCCAGTTCATCGGACAGGTGGATCACTGGGGCCAACGTCCTGACTTTC. The entire variable domain, with the rest obtained from reference TRBV19 and TRBJ2-6, is as follows: DGGITQSPKYLFRKEGQNVTLSCEQNLNHDAMYWYRQDPGQGLRLIYYSQIVNDFQKGDIAEGYSVSREKKESFPLTVTSAQKNPTAFYLCASSSDRWITGANVLTFGAGSRLTVL.

This clonotype was seen at least ten times. The chain joins TRBV4-1 to TRBJ2-5, with unresolved D. In germline, CDR1 is MGHRA, CDR2 YSYEKL. Trimming took 1 base from V and 2 from J, leaving 5 bases between them. This CDR3 region has 13 residues. The CDR3 DNA sequence: TGCGCCAGCAGCCAAGGACCACAAGAGACCCAGTACTTC. This codes for CASSQGPQETQYF.

This clonotype was detected only a few times. The chain is built from TRBV9 and TRBJ2-5, with D perhaps matching TRBD2 (6 bases). V shed 2 bases and J shed 5 bases, with 16 bases lying between them. Germline V CDR1 and CDR2: SGDLS, YYNGEE. The CDR3 contains 15 residues. The CDR3 is CASSVGVGRQETQYF. For the CDR3, the DNA is TGTGCCAGCAGCGTTGGGGTAGGGAGGCAGGAGACCCAGTACTTC.